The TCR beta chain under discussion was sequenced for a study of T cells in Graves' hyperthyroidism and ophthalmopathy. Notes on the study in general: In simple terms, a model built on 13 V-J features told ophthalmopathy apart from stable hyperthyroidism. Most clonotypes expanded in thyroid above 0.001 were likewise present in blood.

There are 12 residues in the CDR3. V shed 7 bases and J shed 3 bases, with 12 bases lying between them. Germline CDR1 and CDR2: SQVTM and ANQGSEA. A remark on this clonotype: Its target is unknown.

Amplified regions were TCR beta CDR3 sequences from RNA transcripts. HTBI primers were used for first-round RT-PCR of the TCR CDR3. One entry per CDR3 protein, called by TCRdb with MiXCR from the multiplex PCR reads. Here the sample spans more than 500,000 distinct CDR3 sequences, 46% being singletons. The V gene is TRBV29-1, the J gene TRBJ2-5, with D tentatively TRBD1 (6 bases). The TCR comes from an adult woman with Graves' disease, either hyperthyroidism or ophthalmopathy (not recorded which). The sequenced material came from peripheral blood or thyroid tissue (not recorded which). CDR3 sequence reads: CSGLDREETQYF. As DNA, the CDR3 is TGCAGCGGTCTGGACAGAGAAGAGACCCAGTACTTC.